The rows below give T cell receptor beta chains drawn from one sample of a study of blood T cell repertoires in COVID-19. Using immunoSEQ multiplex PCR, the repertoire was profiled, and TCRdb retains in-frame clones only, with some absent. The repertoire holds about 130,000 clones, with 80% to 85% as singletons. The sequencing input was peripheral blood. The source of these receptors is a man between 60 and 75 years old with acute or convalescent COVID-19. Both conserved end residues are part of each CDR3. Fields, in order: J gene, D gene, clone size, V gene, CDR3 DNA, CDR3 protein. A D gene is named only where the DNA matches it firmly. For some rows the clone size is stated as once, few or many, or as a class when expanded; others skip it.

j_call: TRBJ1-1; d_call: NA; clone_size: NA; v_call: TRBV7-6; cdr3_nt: TGTGCCAGCAGCTTGGATCAGGGTGGGGACACTGAAGCTTTCTTT; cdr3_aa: CASSLDQGGDTEAFF
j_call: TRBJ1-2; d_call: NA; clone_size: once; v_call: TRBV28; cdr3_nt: TGTGCCAGCAGTTTACTGGGGGCCTTTGGCTACACCTTC; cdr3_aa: CASSLLGAFGYTF
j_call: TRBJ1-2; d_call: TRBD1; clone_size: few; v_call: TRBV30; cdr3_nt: TGTGCCTGGACGAGACAGGGTATTGATGGCTACACCTTC; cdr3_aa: CAWTRQGIDGYTF
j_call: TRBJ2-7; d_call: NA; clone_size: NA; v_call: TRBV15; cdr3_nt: TGTGCCACCAGCAGAGATTTAGGGGGTGCAGACGAGCAGTACTTC; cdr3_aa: CATSRDLGGADEQYF
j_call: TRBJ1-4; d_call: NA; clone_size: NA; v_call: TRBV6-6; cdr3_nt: TGTGCCAGCAGAACAAATGAAAAACTGTTTTTT; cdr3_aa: CASRTNEKLFF
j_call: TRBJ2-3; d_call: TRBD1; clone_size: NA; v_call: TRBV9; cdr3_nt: TGTGCCAGCAGCGACCCGACAGGGAGCACAGATACGCAGTATTTT; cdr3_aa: CASSDPTGSTDTQYF
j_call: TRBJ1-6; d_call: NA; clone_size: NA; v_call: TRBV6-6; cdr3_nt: TGTGCCAGCAGTTACGGGGCAATTAATTCACCCCTCCACTTT; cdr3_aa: CASSYGAINSPLHF
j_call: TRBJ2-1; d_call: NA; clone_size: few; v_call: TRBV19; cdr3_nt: TGTGCCAGTAGTCCTGCTAACAATGAGCAGTTCTTC; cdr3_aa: CASSPANNEQFF
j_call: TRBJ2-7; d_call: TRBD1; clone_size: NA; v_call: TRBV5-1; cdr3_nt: TGCGCCAGCAGCTCCCACTCCGGGACAGGGTCCTACGAGCAGTACTTC; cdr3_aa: CASSSHSGTGSYEQYF
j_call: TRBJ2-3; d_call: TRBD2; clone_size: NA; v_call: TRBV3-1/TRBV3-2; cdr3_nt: TGTGCCAGCAGCCAAGAAACTCTAGCGGGAGGTGGAAATACGCAGTATTTT; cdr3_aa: CASSQETLAGGGNTQYF
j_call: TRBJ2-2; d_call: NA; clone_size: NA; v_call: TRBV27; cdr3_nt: TGTGCCAGCAGCCGGACATGGCCCACCGGGGAGCTGTTTTTT; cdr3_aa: CASSRTWPTGELFF
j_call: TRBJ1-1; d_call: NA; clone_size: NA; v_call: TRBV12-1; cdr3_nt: TGTGCCAGCAGCCAACCGGAGGGTGAAGCTTTCTTT; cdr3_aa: CASSQPEGEAFF
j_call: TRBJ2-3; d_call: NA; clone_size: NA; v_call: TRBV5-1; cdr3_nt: TGCGCCAGCAGCTTGGACAACAGGGTAACAGATACGCAGTATTTT; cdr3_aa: CASSLDNRVTDTQYF
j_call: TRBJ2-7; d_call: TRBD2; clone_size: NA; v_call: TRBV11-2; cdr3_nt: TGTGCCAGCAGCGTCCGGACTAGCAGTGACTACGAGCAGTACTTC; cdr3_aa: CASSVRTSSDYEQYF
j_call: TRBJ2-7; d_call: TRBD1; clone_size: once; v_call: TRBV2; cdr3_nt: TGTGCCAGCAGCCCCGGGACAGGGGGCTATGAGCAGTACTTC; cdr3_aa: CASSPGTGGYEQYF
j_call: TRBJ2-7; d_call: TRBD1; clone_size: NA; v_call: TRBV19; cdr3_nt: TGTGCCACCTCGGGACAGAACTTCTACGAGCAGTACTTC; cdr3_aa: CATSGQNFYEQYF
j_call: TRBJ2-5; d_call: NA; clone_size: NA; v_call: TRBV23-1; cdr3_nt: TGCGCCAGCAGTCCCCCCGAGCGGAGGTACCAAGAGACCCAGTACTTC; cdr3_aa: CASSPPERRYQETQYF
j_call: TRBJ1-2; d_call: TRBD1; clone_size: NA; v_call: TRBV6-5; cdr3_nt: TGTGCCAGCAGTCCGACAGGGGGGGGCTATGGCTACACCTTC; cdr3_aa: CASSPTGGGYGYTF
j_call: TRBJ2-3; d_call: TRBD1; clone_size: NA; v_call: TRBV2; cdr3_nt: TGTGCCAGCAGTGACTGGACAGGGACAGATACGCAGTATTTT; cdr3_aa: CASSDWTGTDTQYF
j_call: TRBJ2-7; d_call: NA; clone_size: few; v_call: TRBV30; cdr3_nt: TGTGCCTGGAGTGGTATTGGAGGGGGCTACGGCCAGTACTTC; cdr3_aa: CAWSGIGGGYGQYF
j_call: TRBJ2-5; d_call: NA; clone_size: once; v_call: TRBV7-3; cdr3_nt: TGTGCCAGCAGCTTAGGGGCGGGGCCCCAAGAGACCCAGTACTTC; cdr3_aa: CASSLGAGPQETQYF
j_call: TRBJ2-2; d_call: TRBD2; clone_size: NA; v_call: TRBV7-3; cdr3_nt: TGCGCCAGCAGCAATCGCGGGCCGGGGGGAGACACCGGGGAGCTGTTTTTT; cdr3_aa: CASSNRGPGGDTGELFF
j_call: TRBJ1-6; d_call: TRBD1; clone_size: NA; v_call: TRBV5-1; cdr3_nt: TGCGCCAGCAGCCCACAGGGGGCAAGGAATTCACCCCTCCACTTT; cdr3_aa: CASSPQGARNSPLHF
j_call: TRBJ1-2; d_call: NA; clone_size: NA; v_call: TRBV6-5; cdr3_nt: TGTGCCAGCAGTTACCTACAGGGAGTAAGGGCCTATGGCTACACCTTC; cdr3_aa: CASSYLQGVRAYGYTF
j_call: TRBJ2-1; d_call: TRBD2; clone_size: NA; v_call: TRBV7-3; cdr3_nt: TGTGCCAGCAGCCTGACTAGCGCCAATGAGCAGTTCTTC; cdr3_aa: CASSLTSANEQFF
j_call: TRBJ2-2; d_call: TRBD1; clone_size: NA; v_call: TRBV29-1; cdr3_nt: TGCAGCGTGACCACAACAGGGGACACCGGGGAGCTGTTTTTT; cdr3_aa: CSVTTTGDTGELFF
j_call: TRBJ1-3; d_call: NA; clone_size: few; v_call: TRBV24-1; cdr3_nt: TGTGCCACCAGTGATCCCGGTTTAAACACCATATATTTT; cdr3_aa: CATSDPGLNTIYF
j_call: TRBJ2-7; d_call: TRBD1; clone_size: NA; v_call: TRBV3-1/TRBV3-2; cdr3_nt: TGTGCCAGCAGCCAAGCCGCCGGGACAGGGTTGGCCGAGCAGTACTTC; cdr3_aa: CASSQAAGTGLAEQYF
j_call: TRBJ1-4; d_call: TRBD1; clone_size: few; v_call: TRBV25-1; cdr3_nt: TGTGCCAGCAGCGCTACAGGGGCATTGGGACTGTTTTTT; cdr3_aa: CASSATGALGLFF
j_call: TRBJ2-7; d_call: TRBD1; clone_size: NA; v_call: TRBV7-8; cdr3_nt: TGTGCCAGCAGCTCGACAGGGCTAGAGCAGTACTTC; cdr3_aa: CASSSTGLEQYF
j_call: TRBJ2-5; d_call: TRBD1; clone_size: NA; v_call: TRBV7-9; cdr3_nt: TGTGCCAGCAGCTCCCAAGGGGGCCCGGAGACCCAGTACTTC; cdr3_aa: CASSSQGGPETQYF
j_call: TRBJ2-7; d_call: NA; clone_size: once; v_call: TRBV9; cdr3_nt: TGTGCCAGCAGCGTAGCCCCACAGGGAACCTACGAGCAGTACTTC; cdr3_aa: CASSVAPQGTYEQYF
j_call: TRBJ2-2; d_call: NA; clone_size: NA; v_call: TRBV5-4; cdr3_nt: TGTGCCAGCAGTTCCGGGACACCGAACACCGGGGAGCTGTTTTTT; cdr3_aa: CASSSGTPNTGELFF
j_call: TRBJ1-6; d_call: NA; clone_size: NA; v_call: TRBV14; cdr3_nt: TGTGCCAGCAGCCAAGAAAGCGGGAATTCACCCCTCCACTTT; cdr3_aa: CASSQESGNSPLHF
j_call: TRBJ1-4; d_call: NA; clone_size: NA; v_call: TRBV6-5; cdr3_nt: TGTGCCAGTAACGTGGGGGGGCTGGATGAAAAACTGTTTTTT; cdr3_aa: CASNVGGLDEKLFF
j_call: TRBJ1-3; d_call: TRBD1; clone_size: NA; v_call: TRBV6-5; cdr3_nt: TGTGCCAGCAGTAAAAGACAGGGTGGGGACACCATATATTTT; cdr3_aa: CASSKRQGGDTIYF
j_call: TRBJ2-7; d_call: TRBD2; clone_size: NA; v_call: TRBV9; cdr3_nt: TGTGCCAGCAGCGTAGACGCGGGGGGGACTTACGAGCAGTACTTC; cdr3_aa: CASSVDAGGTYEQYF
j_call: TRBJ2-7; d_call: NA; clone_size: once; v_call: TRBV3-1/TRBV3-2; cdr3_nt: TGTGCCAGCAGCCAAGATATGGGCAGGGGCTACGAGCAGTACTTC; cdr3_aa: CASSQDMGRGYEQYF
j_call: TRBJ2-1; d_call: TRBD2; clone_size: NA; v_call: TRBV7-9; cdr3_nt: TGTGCCAGCAGCCTCAGTATGGGGCTAGCGGGGGTGGATGAGCAGTTCTTC; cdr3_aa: CASSLSMGLAGVDEQFF
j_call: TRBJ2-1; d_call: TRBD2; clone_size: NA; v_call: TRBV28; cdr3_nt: TGTGCCAGCAGCCACCCGTCGGGGGGCAATGAGCAGTTCTTC; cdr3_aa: CASSHPSGGNEQFF
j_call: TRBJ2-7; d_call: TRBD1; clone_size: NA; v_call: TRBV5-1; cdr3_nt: TGCGCCAGCAGCCTGGGACAGGGGTCCTCCTACGAGCAGTACTTC; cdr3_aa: CASSLGQGSSYEQYF